This entry lists 19 T cell receptor beta chains sequenced from one sample in a study of regulatory T cells in long-lasting Graves disease. With iRepertoire HTBI primers and Arm-PCR of CDR3 regions, TCR beta libraries were built. Using its own MiXCR run on the multiplex PCR reads, TCRdb lists one record per CDR3 protein. The data hold hundreds of thousands of distinct CDR3 sequences, with less than 25% observed a single time. Time point in this sample: persistent/refractory GD, antithyroid drugs over 5 years with positive TRAb. PBMC-extracted RNA yielded the TCR library. Sample: peripheral blood mononuclear cells (PBMCs), taken when the disease was refractory, from a patient treated with antithyroid drugs. These receptors originate from a female donor with Graves disease.

CDR3 protein: CASSQEGTSPVETQYF. The CDR3 DNA sequence: TGTGCCAGCAGCCAGGAAGGGACTAGTCCGGTGGAGACCCAGTACTTC. The chain links TRBV3-1 to TRBJ2-5; TRBD2 aligns across 8 bases. The V segment lost 3 bases and the J segment 5 bases; nucleotides outside the gene matches: 11. Per germline, CDR1 LGHDT and CDR2 YNNKEL (reference sequence). This CDR3 spans 16 amino acids.

This clonotype has a count of ten or more. This rearrangement joins TRBV19 to TRBJ1-1; no clear D gene. From germline, CDR1 is LNHDA and CDR2 SQIVND (reference sequence). The CDR3 length is 13 residues. The V gene lost 6 bases and the J gene lost 4 bases, with 12 bases spanning the gap. CDR3 sequence reads: CASSPSFSTEAFF. The CDR3 region has the DNA TGTGCCAGTAGCCCCTCGTTTAGCACTGAAGCTTTCTTT.

The chain is built from TRBV11-2 and TRBJ2-2; either TRBD1 or TRBD2 may supply D (5 bases each). The CDR3 is made up of 20 amino acids. Trimming cost V 5 bases and J 5 bases, with 30 bases left between them. Germline CDR1 SGHAT, CDR2 FQNNGV. The DNA for the CDR3 is TGTGCCAGCAGCCTGGGGACCTTTCTAGCCGCTGCTCCGGGAACCGGGGAGCTGTTTTTT. Amino acids: CASSLGTFLAAAPGTGELFF.

This clonotype has at least ten counts. The chain couples TRBV28 to TRBJ1-2; TRBD1 might be the D (6 bases). This CDR3 region has 15 residues. Germline assignment: CDR1 MDHEN and CDR2 SYDVKM. Trimming removed 10 bases from V and 4 bases from J, with 22 bases in between. CDR3 sequence reads: CATQRLVGGIYGYTF. The CDR3 nucleotides read TGTGCCACCCAAAGACTCGTAGGGGGTATCTATGGCTACACCTTC.

This clonotype was seen many times. V is TRBV12-3 or TRBV12-4 and J is TRBJ1-1, with TRBD1 matching over 9 bases. This CDR3 spans 14 amino acids. V was clipped by 5 bases and J by 4 bases; unmatched bases: 5. This CDR3 is CASSKGQGGTEAFF. The CDR3 nucleotides read TGTGCCAGCAGTAAGGGACAGGGAGGCACTGAAGCTTTCTTT.

This clonotype was seen a few times. This CDR3 is CASSLQGAQNIQYF. CDR3 DNA: TGTGCCAGCAGTTTACAGGGGGCGCAAAACATTCAGTACTTC. The chain has TRBV6-2 or TRBV6-3 and TRBJ2-4; 9 nucleotides align to TRBD1. The junction had 3 bases not matched to a gene; V was cut back by 4 bases and J by 5 bases. This CDR3 has 14 amino acids. Germline CDR1 and CDR2: MNHEY and SVGEGT.

This clonotype was observed once. V is TRBV5-1 and J is TRBJ2-2; D is uncertain. With 3 bases removed from V and 4 bases from J, the gap between germline ends came to 22 bases. The CDR3 is made up of 18 amino acids. Germline V CDR1 and CDR2: SGHRS, YFSETQ. The CDR3 sequence is CASSSRRLATGVTGELFF. The CDR3 region has the DNA TGCGCCAGCAGCTCCCGCCGTCTTGCAACCGGAGTCACCGGGGAGCTGTTTTTT.

This clonotype was detected many times. V gene TRBV28 combines with J gene TRBJ2-5, with 7 bases identical to TRBD1. From germline, CDR1 is MDHEN and CDR2 SYDVKM. The CDR3 extends over 16 amino acids. Unmatched junction bases numbered 9, after V lost 4 bases and J lost 1 base. The CDR3 sequence: CASSSLAGGVQETQYF. In DNA form, the CDR3 reads TGTGCCAGCAGTTCCTTAGCAGGGGGAGTCCAAGAGACCCAGTACTTC.

Comment on this clonotype: A much bigger clone sits one base away, suggesting this may be a read error. The chain couples TRBV12-3 or TRBV12-4 to TRBJ1-5; 7 nucleotides line up with TRBD1. This CDR3 has 13 residues. V shed 7 bases and J 4 bases; nucleotides not matched to a gene: 4. CDR3 nucleotide sequence: TGTGCCAGCAAGGACAGGATTAATCAGCCCCAGCATTTT. Residues: CASKDRINQPQHF.

This clonotype has ten or more counts. The rearrangement uses TRBV15 and TRBJ1-5, with D possibly being TRBD1 (5 bases). Germline CDR1 reads LNHNV; CDR2 reads YYDKDF (reference sequence). The CDR3 spans 17 residues. Trimming stripped 1 base from V and 0 bases from J, with 13 bases between. The CDR3 spells CATSRGFRQGSNQPQHF. The DNA of the CDR3 is TGTGCCACCAGCAGAGGTTTTCGGCAGGGTAGCAATCAGCCCCAGCATTTT.

This clonotype showed up many times. The chain recombines TRBV3-1 with TRBJ2-5; possibly TRBD1 for D (6 bases). The CDR3 is 14 amino acids. Germline V gene lookup returns CDR1 LGHDT and CDR2 YNNKEL (reference sequence). The ends were cut back, 0 bases at V and 5 bases at J, with 10 bases in the middle. CDR3 loop: CASSQEWTAETQYF. CDR3 in DNA: TGTGCCAGCAGCCAAGAATGGACAGCCGAGACCCAGTACTTC.

The genes are TRBV6-1 and TRBJ2-1, with D perhaps matching TRBD2 (5 bases). This CDR3 spans 16 amino acids. Germline lookup yields CDR1 MNHNS and CDR2 SASEGT. Trimming cost V 0 bases and J 4 bases, with 13 bases left between them. CDR3 in DNA: TGTGCCAGCAGTGAAGCGCTAACTAGACTTTACAATGAGCAGTTCTTC. This gives the protein CASSEALTRLYNEQFF.

There are many counts of this clonotype. The chain is built from TRBV27 and TRBJ2-5, with 9 bases that match TRBD1. CDR3 length: 15 amino acids. V lost 4 bases and J lost 5; bases outside the gene matches: 8. Germline lookup yields CDR1 MNHEY and CDR2 SMNVEV (reference sequence). CDR3 nucleotide sequence: TGTGCCAGCAGTTCGGGACAGGGTGTTTTGGAGACCCAGTACTTC. Translated: CASSSGQGVLETQYF.

Of note for this clonotype: A much larger clone differs from this one at a single base, so this may be a read error. V usage is TRBV12-3 or TRBV12-4 and J usage is TRBJ1-5, with D possibly being TRBD1 (5 bases). The CDR3 sequence is 17 residues long. The CDR3 region is CASSVIGGTLGNQSQHF. CDR3 bases: TGTGCCAGCAGTGTCATAGGCGGGACCCTCGGGAATCAGTCCCAGCATTTT.

This clonotype occurred many times. The chain has TRBV28 and TRBJ2-5, with D possibly matching TRBD2 (6 bases). The germline V gene has CDR1 MDHEN and CDR2 SYDVKM. Trimming left V 5 bases short and J 1 base short, with 11 bases between. The CDR3 loop spans 14 amino acids. In DNA, the CDR3 is TGTGCCAGCAGTCTCTTGGGGGGCCAAGAGACCCAGTACTTC. Protein: CASSLLGGQETQYF.

The V and J genes are TRBV5-6 and TRBJ1-2, with TRBD1 matching over 7 bases. Germline loops: CDR1 SGHDT, CDR2 YYEEEE. The CDR3 length is 15 residues. J gave up 1 base and V 4 bases, and 7 bases lay outside the gene matches. The CDR3: CASSQITGDNYGYTF. CDR3 coding DNA: TGTGCCAGCAGCCAGATAACAGGGGATAACTATGGCTACACCTTC. Based on the CDR3 plus reference TRBV5-6 and TRBJ1-2, the full variable domain is DAGVTQSPTHLIKTRGQQVTLRCSPKSGHDTVSWYQQALGQGPQFIFQYYEEEERQRGNFPDRFSGHQFPNYSSELNVNALLLGDSALYLCASSQITGDNYGYTFGSGTRLTVV.

This clonotype was counted a few times. CDR3 nucleotides: TGCGCCAGCAGACCAGACAGCATGAACACTGAAGCTTTCTTT. Translation gives CASRPDSMNTEAFF. The chain joins TRBV5-1 to TRBJ1-1; possible D gene TRBD1, 5 bases. The V and J ends lost 5 bases and 0 bases respectively, with 11 bases between them. CDR1 SGHRS and CDR2 YFSETQ come from the germline V gene. CDR3 length: 14 residues.

This clonotype has a handful of counts. The rearrangement uses TRBV30 and TRBJ2-7, with 11 bases identical to TRBD2. The germline CDR1 and CDR2 sequences are GTSNPN and SVGIG (reference sequence). V was clipped by 2 bases and J by 3 bases; unmatched bases: 6. The CDR3 has 15 residues. CDR3: CAWSSLAGGYYEQYF. The CDR3 DNA reads TGTGCCTGGAGTTCCCTAGCGGGAGGATACTACGAGCAGTACTTC.

The chain has TRBV12-3 or TRBV12-4 and TRBJ2-7; D possibly corresponds to TRBD2 (5 bases). The V gene lost 6 bases and the J gene lost 7 bases, with 13 bases spanning the gap. The length of the CDR3 is 12 residues. CDR3 DNA sequence: TGTGCCAGCAGGAGCGGACTTGAGGAGCAGTACTTC. It translates to CASRSGLEEQYF.